This is a list of T cell receptor beta chains from one sample in a study of T cell changes during pregnancy in multiple sclerosis. Libraries were prepared by immunoSEQ multiplex PCR; TCRdb keeps only in-frame clonotypes and omits some of them. The data contain under 65,000 clones, 91% of them seen just once; the ten biggest clones take up approximately 1.1%. This specimen was peripheral blood, taken after pregnancy. These receptors were taken from a female donor in good health, enrolled as a control in a pregnancy study. The CDR3 runs from the conserved cysteine through the conserved F or W. D genes are given only for firm matches.

d_gene: NA
v_gene: TRBV6-5
CDR3aa: CASSYVTDGEAFF

d_gene: NA
v_gene: TRBV7-8
CDR3aa: CASRSSGGGDQPQHF

d_gene: TRBD1
v_gene: TRBV27
CDR3aa: CASSFSDRAYNTGELFF

d_gene: TRBD2
v_gene: TRBV6-5
CDR3aa: CASSSLAGGNEQFF

d_gene: NA
v_gene: TRBV30
CDR3aa: CAWSDEGGGTGELFF

d_gene: NA
v_gene: TRBV19
CDR3aa: CASIEDRSLTGNTIYF

d_gene: TRBD2
v_gene: TRBV7-9
CDR3aa: CASRILAGGDNEQFF

d_gene: NA
v_gene: TRBV2
CDR3aa: CASSDRGGSSANEKLFF

d_gene: NA
v_gene: TRBV7-2
CDR3aa: CASRSLGGVNTEAFF

d_gene: NA
v_gene: TRBV5-6
CDR3aa: CASSRPPGNTEAFF

d_gene: TRBD2
v_gene: TRBV11-2
CDR3aa: CASSLAGTSFPHEQYF

d_gene: TRBD1
v_gene: TRBV5-4
CDR3aa: CASSWTGAGSPLHF

d_gene: TRBD1
v_gene: TRBV9
CDR3aa: CASSVMAGGYTEAFF

d_gene: NA
v_gene: TRBV5-1
CDR3aa: CASSSLGGVSTDTQYF

d_gene: NA
v_gene: TRBV5-1
CDR3aa: CASSLAGDQPQHF

d_gene: TRBD2
v_gene: TRBV7-2
CDR3aa: CASSQTSGTQYEQYF

d_gene: NA
v_gene: TRBV27
CDR3aa: CASWGHGQSSYEQYF

d_gene: NA
v_gene: TRBV5-1
CDR3aa: CASSFSGSGNTIYF

d_gene: NA
v_gene: TRBV29-1
CDR3aa: CSALQGASEKLFF

d_gene: TRBD1
v_gene: TRBV5-1
CDR3aa: CASSFGQGRDTQYF

d_gene: NA
v_gene: TRBV7-9
CDR3aa: CASSRDSDYGYTF

d_gene: TRBD1
v_gene: TRBV28
CDR3aa: CASSWDRAPYGYTF

d_gene: NA
v_gene: TRBV7-8
CDR3aa: CASSFVGNEQYF

d_gene: TRBD1
v_gene: TRBV7-9
CDR3aa: CASSQGAQGYTF

d_gene: NA
v_gene: TRBV11-2
CDR3aa: CASSLDRDQPQHF

d_gene: NA
v_gene: TRBV6-5
CDR3aa: CASSGTFNTGELFF

d_gene: TRBD1
v_gene: TRBV30
CDR3aa: CAWISPDRGPPYEQYF

d_gene: NA
v_gene: TRBV18
CDR3aa: CASSPPGRPNNEQFF

d_gene: NA
v_gene: TRBV7-2
CDR3aa: CASSLGSGLSTDTQYF

d_gene: NA
v_gene: TRBV28
CDR3aa: CASSLQGRNQPQHF

d_gene: TRBD1
v_gene: TRBV5-1
CDR3aa: CASSVGQPPAYGYTF

d_gene: NA
v_gene: TRBV5-1
CDR3aa: CASSYDAGIGNTIYF

d_gene: NA
v_gene: TRBV5-6
CDR3aa: CASSWGDRPYEQYF

d_gene: TRBD2
v_gene: TRBV6-5
CDR3aa: CASSFSGGPAKNIQYF

d_gene: NA
v_gene: TRBV6-5
CDR3aa: CASSYHETGAGGEQYF

d_gene: NA
v_gene: TRBV6-1
CDR3aa: CASSEVRVAEAFF

d_gene: NA
v_gene: TRBV2
CDR3aa: CASSEAVSRQANVLTF

d_gene: TRBD2
v_gene: TRBV10-3
CDR3aa: CAIWAGGYNEQFF

d_gene: TRBD1
v_gene: TRBV6-5
CDR3aa: CASGGQQETQYF

d_gene: TRBD2
v_gene: TRBV6-1
CDR3aa: CATTGTSGTGEQYF

d_gene: TRBD1
v_gene: TRBV19
CDR3aa: CASSIRQGNYGYTF

d_gene: NA
v_gene: TRBV15
CDR3aa: CATSRDFGGNSYNEQFF

d_gene: NA
v_gene: TRBV5-6
CDR3aa: CASSLAGGFGYTF

d_gene: TRBD1
v_gene: TRBV27
CDR3aa: CASSPQGAQPQHF

d_gene: NA
v_gene: TRBV14
CDR3aa: CASSQDGAAGTYEQYF

d_gene: NA
v_gene: TRBV7-2
CDR3aa: CASSPNRVSTEAFF